This entry describes one T cell receptor beta chain. Per the germline V gene, CDR1 is SGHTA and CDR2 is FQGNSA. The CDR3 extends over 14 amino acids. J gave up 4 bases and V 3 bases, and 3 bases lay outside the gene matches. This record belongs to a study of cytomegalovirus exposure and HLA in healthy donors. The PCR ran on 60 Vbeta and 13 Jbeta primers. The table came from immunoSEQ multiplex PCR; TCRdb's copy has only in-frame clones and leaves some out. The table has around 200,000 clones, about 69% seen once; the top ten hold about 2.7%. The sequenced sample consisted of PBMCs. The receptor comes from a male donor in good health and CMV-seronegative. The chain uses TRBV7-2 and TRBJ2-1, with 7 bases aligning to TRBD2. The CDR3 is CASSFGEGYNEQFF. In nucleotides, the CDR3 is TGTGCCAGCAGCTTTGGGGAGGGGTACAATGAGCAGTTCTTC.